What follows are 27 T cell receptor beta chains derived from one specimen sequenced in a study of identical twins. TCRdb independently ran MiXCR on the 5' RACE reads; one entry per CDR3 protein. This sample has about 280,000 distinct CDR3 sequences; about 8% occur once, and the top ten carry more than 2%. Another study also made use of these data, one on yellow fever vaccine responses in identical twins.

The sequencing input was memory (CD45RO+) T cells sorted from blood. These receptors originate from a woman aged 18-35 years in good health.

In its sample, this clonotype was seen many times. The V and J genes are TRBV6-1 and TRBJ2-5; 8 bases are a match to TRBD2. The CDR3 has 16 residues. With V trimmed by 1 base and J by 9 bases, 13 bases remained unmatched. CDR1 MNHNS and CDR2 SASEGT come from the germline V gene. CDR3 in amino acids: CASSEVSSGPRAAQYF. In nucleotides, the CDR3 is TGTGCCAGCAGTGAAGTTTCTAGCGGGCCCCGGGCGGCCCAGTACTTC.

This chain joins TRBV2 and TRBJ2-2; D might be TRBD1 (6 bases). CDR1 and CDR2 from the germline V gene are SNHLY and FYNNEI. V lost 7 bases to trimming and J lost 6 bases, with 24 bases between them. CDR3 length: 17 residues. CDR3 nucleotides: TGTGCCAGCACCCGAGGGGCAGGGGACAAAAAGTCCGGGGAGCTGTTTTTT. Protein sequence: CASTRGAGDKKSGELFF.

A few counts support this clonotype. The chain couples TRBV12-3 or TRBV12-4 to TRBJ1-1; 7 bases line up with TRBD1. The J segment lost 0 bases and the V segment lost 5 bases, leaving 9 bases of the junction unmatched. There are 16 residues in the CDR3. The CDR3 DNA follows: TGTGCCAGCAGTCCCGACAGGGTTAGAATGAACACTGAAGCTTTCTTT. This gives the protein CASSPDRVRMNTEAFF.

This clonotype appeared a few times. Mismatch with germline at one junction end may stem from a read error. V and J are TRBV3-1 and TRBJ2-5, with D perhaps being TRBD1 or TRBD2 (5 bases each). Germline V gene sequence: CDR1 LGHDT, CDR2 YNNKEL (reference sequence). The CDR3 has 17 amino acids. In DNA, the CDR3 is TGTGCCAGCAGCGAAGAAGGATGGGGGAGCCCGGGGGAGACCCAGTACTTC. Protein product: CASSEEGWGSPGETQYF.

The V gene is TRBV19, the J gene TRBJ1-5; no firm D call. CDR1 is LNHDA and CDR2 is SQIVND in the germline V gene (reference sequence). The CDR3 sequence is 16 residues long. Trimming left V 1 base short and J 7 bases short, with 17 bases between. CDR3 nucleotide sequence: TGTGCCAGTAGTATAGGTTGGACCTCCAGCAGGCAGCCCCAGCATTTT. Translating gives CASSIGWTSSRQPQHF.

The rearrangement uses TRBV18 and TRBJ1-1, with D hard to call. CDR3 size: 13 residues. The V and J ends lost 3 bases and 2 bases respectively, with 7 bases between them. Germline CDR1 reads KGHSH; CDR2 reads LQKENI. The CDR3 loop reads CASSPTVNTEAFF. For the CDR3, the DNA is TGTGCCAGCTCACCGACCGTTAACACTGAAGCTTTCTTT. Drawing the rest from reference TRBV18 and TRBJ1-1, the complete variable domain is NAGVMQNPRHLVRRRGQEARLRCSPMKGHSHVYWYRQLPEEGLKFMVYLQKENIIDESGMPKERFSAEFPKEGPSILRIQQVVRGDSAAYFCASSPTVNTEAFFGQGTRLTVV.

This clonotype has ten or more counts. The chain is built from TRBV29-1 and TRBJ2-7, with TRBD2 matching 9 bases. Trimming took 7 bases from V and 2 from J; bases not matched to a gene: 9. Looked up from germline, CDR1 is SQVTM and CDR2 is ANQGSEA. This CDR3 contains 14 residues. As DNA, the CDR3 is TGCAGCGCCAATAGCGGGAGAGAGCCCTACGAGCAGTACTTC. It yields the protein CSANSGREPYEQYF.

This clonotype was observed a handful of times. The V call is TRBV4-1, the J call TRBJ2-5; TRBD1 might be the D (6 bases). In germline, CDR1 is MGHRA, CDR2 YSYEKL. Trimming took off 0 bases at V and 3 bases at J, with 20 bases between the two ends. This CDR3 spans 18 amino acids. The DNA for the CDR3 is TGCGCCAGCAGCCAAGAGAGAGCCGGGACAACGAGAAAAGAGACCCAGTACTTC. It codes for CASSQERAGTTRKETQYF.

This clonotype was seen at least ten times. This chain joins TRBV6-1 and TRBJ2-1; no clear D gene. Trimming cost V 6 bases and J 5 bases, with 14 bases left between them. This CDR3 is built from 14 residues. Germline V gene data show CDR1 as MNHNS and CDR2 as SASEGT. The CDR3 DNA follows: TGTGCCAGCAGGGACCAATTCTTAAACAATGAGCAGTTCTTC. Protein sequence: CASRDQFLNNEQFF.

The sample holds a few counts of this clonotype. As DNA, the CDR3 is TGTGCCAGCACTGCAACACCCCGGCCGGGGAGCTCCTATAATTCACCCCTCCACTTT. This encodes CASTATPRPGSSYNSPLHF. This chain connects TRBV27 to TRBJ1-6; D is ambiguous. The germline V gene encodes CDR1 MNHEY and CDR2 SMNVEV (reference sequence). Trimming cost V 7 bases and J 0 bases, with 22 bases left between them. The CDR3 is made up of 19 amino acids.

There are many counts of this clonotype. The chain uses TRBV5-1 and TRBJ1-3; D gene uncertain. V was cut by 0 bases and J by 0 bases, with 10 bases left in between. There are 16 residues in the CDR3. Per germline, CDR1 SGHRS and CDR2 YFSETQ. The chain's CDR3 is CASSLDGGSSGNTIYF. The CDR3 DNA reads TGCGCCAGCAGCTTGGATGGAGGAAGCTCTGGAAACACCATATATTTT. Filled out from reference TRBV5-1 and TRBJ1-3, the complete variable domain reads KAGVTQTPRYLIKTRGQQVTLSCSPISGHRSVSWYQQTPGQGLQFLFEYFSETQRNKGNFPGRFSGRQFSNSRSEMNVSTLELGDSALYLCASSLDGGSSGNTIYFGEGSWLTVV.

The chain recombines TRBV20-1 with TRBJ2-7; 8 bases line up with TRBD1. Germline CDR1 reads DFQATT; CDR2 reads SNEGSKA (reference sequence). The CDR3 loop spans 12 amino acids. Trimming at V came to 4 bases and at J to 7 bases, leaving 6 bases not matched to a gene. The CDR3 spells CSANQGAGEQYV. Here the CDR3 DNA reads TGCAGTGCTAACCAGGGGGCAGGTGAGCAGTACGTC.

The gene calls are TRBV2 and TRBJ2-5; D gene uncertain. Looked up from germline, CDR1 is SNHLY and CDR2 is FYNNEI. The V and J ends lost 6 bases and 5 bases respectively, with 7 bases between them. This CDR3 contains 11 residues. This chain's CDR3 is CASSKEETQYF. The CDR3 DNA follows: TGTGCCAGCAGCAAGGAGGAGACCCAGTACTTC.

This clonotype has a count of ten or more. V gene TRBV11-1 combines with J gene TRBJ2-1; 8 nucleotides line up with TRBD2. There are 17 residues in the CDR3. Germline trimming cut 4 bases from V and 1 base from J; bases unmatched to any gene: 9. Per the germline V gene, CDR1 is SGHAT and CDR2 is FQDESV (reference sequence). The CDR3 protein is CASSSLIAGRSYNEQFF. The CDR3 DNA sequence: TGTGCCAGCAGCTCCCTCATAGCGGGGAGGTCCTACAATGAGCAGTTCTTC.

Here the CDR3 DNA reads TGTGCCACCAGTGACCGGCGAGGGGGCGATGAGACCCAGTACTTC. This translates into CATSDRRGGDETQYF. The chain combines TRBV24-1 with TRBJ2-5, with 7 bases that match TRBD1. This CDR3 region has 15 residues. Germline-derived CDR1 and CDR2 are KGHDR and SFDVKD. V was clipped by 4 bases and J by 5 bases; unmatched bases: 9.

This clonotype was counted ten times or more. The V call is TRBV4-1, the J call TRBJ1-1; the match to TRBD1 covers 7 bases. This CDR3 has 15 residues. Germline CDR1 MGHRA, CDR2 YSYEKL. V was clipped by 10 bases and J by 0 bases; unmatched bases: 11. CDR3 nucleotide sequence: TGCGCCAACCCGTTCGTGGGACAGTTGAACACTGAAGCTTTCTTT. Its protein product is CANPFVGQLNTEAFF.

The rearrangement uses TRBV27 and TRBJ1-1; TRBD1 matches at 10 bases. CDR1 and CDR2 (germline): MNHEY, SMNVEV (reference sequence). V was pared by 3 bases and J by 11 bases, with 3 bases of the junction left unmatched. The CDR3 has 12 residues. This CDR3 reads CASSFGTGVAFF. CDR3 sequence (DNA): TGTGCCAGCAGTTTCGGGACAGGGGTCGCTTTCTTT.

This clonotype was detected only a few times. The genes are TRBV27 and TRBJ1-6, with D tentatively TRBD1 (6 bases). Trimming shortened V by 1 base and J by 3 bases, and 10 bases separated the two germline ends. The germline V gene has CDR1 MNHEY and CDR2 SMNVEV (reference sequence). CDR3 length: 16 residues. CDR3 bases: TGTGCCAGCAGTTTATACAGGGTGGACTATAATTCACCCCTCCACTTT. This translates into CASSLYRVDYNSPLHF.

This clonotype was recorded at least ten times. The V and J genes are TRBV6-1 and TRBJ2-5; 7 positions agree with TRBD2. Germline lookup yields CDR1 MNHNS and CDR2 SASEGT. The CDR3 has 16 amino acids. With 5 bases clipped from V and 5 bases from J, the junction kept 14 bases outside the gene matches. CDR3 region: CASSPVGLEGGETQYF. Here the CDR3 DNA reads TGTGCCAGCAGTCCCGTCGGACTAGAAGGTGGGGAGACCCAGTACTTC.

The CDR3 region is CASSQQSGPGNTIYF. DNA of the CDR3: TGTGCCAGCAGCCAGCAGTCAGGGCCTGGAAACACCATATATTTT. The chain joins TRBV3-1 to TRBJ1-3; D is perhaps TRBD1 (5 bases). There are 15 residues in the CDR3. Germline-derived CDR1 and CDR2 are LGHDT and YNNKEL (reference sequence). The germline V and J ends were trimmed by 3 bases and 2 bases, with 11 bases remaining between them.

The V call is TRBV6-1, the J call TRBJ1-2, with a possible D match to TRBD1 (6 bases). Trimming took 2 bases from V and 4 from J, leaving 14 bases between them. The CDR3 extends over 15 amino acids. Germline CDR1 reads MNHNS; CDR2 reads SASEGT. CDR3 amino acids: CASSEFVDRSYGYTF. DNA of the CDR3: TGTGCCAGCAGTGAATTCGTCGACAGGAGCTATGGCTACACCTTC.

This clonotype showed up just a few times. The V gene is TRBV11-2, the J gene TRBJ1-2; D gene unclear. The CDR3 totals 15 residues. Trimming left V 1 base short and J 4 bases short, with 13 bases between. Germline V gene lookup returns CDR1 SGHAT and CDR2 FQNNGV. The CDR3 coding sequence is TGTGCCAGCAGCTTAGGGACCTTCCCGGGCTATGGCTACACCTTC. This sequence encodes CASSLGTFPGYGYTF.

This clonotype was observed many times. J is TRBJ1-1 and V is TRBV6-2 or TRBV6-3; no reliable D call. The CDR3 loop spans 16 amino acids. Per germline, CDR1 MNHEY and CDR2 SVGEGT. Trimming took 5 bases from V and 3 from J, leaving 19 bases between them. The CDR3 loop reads CASSPGPAVSDTEAFF. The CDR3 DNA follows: TGTGCCAGCAGTCCCGGGCCAGCTGTGTCCGACACTGAAGCTTTCTTT.

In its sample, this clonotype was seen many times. The CDR3 DNA reads TGTGCCAGCAGCGTGACGGTTAGGACAGGGATACAAGAGACCCAGTACTTC. It translates to CASSVTVRTGIQETQYF. The chain carries TRBV9 and TRBJ2-5, with 8 bases that match TRBD1. The CDR3 covers 17 residues. The germline gives CDR1 SGDLS, CDR2 YYNGEE. V dropped 2 bases and J dropped 2; count of bases not matched to a gene: 11. Variable domain in full (rest from reference TRBV9 and TRBJ2-5): DSGVTQTPKHLITATGQRVTLRCSPRSGDLSVYWYQQSLDQGLQFLIQYYNGEERAKGNILERFSAQQFPDLHSELNLSSLELGDSALYFCASSVTVRTGIQETQYFGPGTRLLVL.

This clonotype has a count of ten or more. CDR3 nucleotide sequence: TGTGCCAGCAGTTTGGCGGTGGCCCAGCCCCAGCATTTT. Residues: CASSLAVAQPQHF. This chain links TRBV12-3 or TRBV12-4 with TRBJ1-5; D is undetermined. The CDR3 spans 13 residues. Trimming removed 3 bases from V and 7 bases from J, with 10 bases in between.

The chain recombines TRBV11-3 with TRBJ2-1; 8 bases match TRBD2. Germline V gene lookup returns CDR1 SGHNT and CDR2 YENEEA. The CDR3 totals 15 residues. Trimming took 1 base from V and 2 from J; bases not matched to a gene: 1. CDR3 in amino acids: CASSLVAGTYNEQFF. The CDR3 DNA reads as TGTGCCAGCAGCTTAGTAGCGGGGACCTACAATGAGCAGTTCTTC.

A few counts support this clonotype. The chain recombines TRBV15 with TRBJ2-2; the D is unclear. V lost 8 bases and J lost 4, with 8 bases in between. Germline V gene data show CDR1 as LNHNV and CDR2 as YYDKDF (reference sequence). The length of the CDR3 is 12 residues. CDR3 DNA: TGTGCCACCCGAGTGGGCACCGGGGAGCTGTTTTTT. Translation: CATRVGTGELFF.